This T cell receptor (beta chain) stems from a study of blood T cell repertoires in COVID-19. On the study more broadly: PBMCs, B-cell-depleted T cells, or T cells provided the cDNA or gDNA that made up the material.

The assay was immunoSEQ multiplex PCR, and TCRdb's table has in-frame clones only and misses some. Here the sample spans about 270,000 clones, 88% being singletons. There are 16 residues in the CDR3. The V and J genes are TRBV21-1 and TRBJ1-1; TRBD1 reflects the table's D call only, with no check against the DNA. TRBV21-1 is classified as a pseudogene. The specimen sequenced was PBMCs or T cells enriched from blood (not recorded which). The source of this sequence is a woman in her fifties or sixties who had recovered from COVID-19. The CDR3 nucleotides read TGTGCCAGCAGCTTTCCCAGGGGGCTGGATTGCACTGAAGCTTTCTTT. As protein: CASSFPRGLDCTEAFF.